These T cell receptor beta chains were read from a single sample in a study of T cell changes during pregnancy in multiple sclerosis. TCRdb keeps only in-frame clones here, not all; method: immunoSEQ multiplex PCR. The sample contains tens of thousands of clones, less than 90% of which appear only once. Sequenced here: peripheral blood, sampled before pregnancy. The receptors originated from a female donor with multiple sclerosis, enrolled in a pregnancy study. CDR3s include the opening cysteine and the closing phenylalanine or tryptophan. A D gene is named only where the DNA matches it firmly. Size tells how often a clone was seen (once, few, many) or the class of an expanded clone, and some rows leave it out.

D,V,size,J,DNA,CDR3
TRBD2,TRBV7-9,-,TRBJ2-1,TGTGCCAGCAGCCCTCAAGGAACTAGCGGGAGGGCCATTGAGCAGTTCTTC,CASSPQGTSGRAIEQFF
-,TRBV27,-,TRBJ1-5,TGTGCCAGCAGTTTATCTTATAGCAATCAGCCCCAGCATTTT,CASSLSYSNQPQHF
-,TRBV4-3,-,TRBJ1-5,TGCGCCAGCAGCCACACGACAGATCCTCATCAGCCCCAGCATTTT,CASSHTTDPHQPQHF
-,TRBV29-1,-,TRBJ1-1,TGCAGCGTTGCACCTGGCAGGGGGAACACTGAAGCTTTCTTT,CSVAPGRGNTEAFF
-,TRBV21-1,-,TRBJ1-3,TGTGCCAGCAGCAAAGCGCTCAGGTCGCTCTCTGGAAACACCATATATTTT,CASSKALRSLSGNTIYF
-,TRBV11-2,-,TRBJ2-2,TGTGCCAGCAGCTTAGTGGAGTTCGGGGAGCTGTTTTTT,CASSLVEFGELFF
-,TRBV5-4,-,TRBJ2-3,TGTGCCAGCAGCTCCTACCGACAGGGACTCACAGATACGCAGTATTTT,CASSSYRQGLTDTQYF
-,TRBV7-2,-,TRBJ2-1,TGTGCCAGCAGTACAGGGAAATTCTACAATGAGCAGTTCTTC,CASSTGKFYNEQFF
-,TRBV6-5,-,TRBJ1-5,TGTGCCAGCAGTTACGACACTGCCCAGCCCCAGCATTTT,CASSYDTAQPQHF
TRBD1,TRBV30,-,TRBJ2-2,TGTGCCTGGAGGGCCAACCCGGGACAGGGGTTCACCGGGGAGCTGTTTTTT,CAWRANPGQGFTGELFF
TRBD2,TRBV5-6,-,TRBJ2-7,TGTGCCAGCAGCTTATTGGGACTAGAAAACTACGAGCAGTACTTC,CASSLLGLENYEQYF
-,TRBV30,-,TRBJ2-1,TGTGCCTGGAGTGTAACCTTGGTGGCTAGATTCTCCAATGAGCAGTTCTTC,CAWSVTLVARFSNEQFF
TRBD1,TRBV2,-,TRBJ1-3,TGTGCCAGCCGGAGAGACAGGGGGTCTGGAAACACCATATATTTT,CASRRDRGSGNTIYF
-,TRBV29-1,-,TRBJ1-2,TGCAGCGCCTGGACAGTCGCTGTCTCAAACTATGGCTACACCTTC,CSAWTVAVSNYGYTF
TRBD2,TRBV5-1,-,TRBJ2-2,TGCGCCAGCAGCTCGGCGGGAGCCCCCCCTGTTGGGGAGCTGTTTTTT,CASSSAGAPPVGELFF
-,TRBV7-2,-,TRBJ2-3,TGTGCCAGCAGCTCCTCGGGGGGCGGCATCTATACGCAGTATTTT,CASSSSGGGIYTQYF
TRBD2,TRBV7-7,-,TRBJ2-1,TGTGCCAGCAGCCTAGGGACTAGCGGATACAATGAGCAGTTCTTC,CASSLGTSGYNEQFF
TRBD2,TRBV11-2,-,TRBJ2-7,TGTGCCAGCAGCCCAATAGCGGGGGGGAAAAACTACGAGCAGTACTTC,CASSPIAGGKNYEQYF
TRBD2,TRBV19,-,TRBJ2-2,TGTGCCAGTAGTTACTCGGGACTAGCGGGCCTTAACACCGGGGAGCTGTTTTTT,CASSYSGLAGLNTGELFF
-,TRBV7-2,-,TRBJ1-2,TGTGCCAGCAGCCCTAAGACAGCCGGCCTATATGGCTACACCTTC,CASSPKTAGLYGYTF
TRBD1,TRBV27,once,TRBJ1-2,TGTGCCAGCAAGCTCTCCGAGACAGGGAACTATGGCTACACCTTC,CASKLSETGNYGYTF
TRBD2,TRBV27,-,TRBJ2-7,TGTGCCAGCAGTTTGCGGGGGTTCCTCTACGAGCAGTACTTC,CASSLRGFLYEQYF
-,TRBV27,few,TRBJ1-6,TGTGCCACATGGGCAGTCGAGGGTCCCCTCCACTTT,CATWAVEGPLHF
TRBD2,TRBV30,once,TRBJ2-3,TGTGCCTGGAGTGATAGCGGGGGGCCCACAGATACGCAGTATTTT,CAWSDSGGPTDTQYF
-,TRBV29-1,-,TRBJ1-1,TGCAGCGTCCCGACACACACGAACACTGAAGCTTTCTTT,CSVPTHTNTEAFF
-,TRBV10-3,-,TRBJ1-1,TGTGCCATCAGGCTCTCAGAGAACACTGAAGCTTTCTTT,CAIRLSENTEAFF
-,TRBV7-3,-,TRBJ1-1,TGTGCCAGCAGCTTGAGTGTGAACACTGAAGCTTTCTTT,CASSLSVNTEAFF
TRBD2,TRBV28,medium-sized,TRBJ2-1,TGTGCCAGCAGCCTTCTGAGCGGGGGCAATGAGCAGTTCTTC,CASSLLSGGNEQFF
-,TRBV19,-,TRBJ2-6,TGTGCCAGTAGTACCACAGGGAGCTCTGGGGCCAACGTCCTGACTTTC,CASSTTGSSGANVLTF
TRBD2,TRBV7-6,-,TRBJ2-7,TGTGCCAGCAGCCCTCAGCGGGAGGATCCCTACGAGCAGTACTTC,CASSPQREDPYEQYF
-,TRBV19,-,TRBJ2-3,TGTGCCAGTCGACTAGTTGGAGATACGCAGTATTTT,CASRLVGDTQYF
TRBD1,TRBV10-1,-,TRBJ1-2,TGCGCCAGCATCAAACCCTCCGTGGACAGGGCCTATGGCTACACCTTC,CASIKPSVDRAYGYTF
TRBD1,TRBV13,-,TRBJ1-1,TGTGCCAGCAGCGAAGCACAGGGGGGTAGGGACACTGAAGCTTTCTTT,CASSEAQGGRDTEAFF
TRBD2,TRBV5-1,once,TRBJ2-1,TGCGCCAGCAGCTCGGTAGTAGCGGGAGGGCCAACGTTGGATGAGCAGTTCTTC,CASSSVVAGGPTLDEQFF
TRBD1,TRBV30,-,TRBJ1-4,TGTGCCTGGAGCTTGGGGCAAACCCGGGACAGAAATTTT,CAWSLGQTRDRNF
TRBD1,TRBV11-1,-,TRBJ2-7,TGTGCCAGCAGCACCGAAGACAGGGTTTGGTACGAGCAGTACTTC,CASSTEDRVWYEQYF
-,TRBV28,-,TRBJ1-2,TGTGCCAGCACCTCCCGCTATGGCTACACCTTC,CASTSRYGYTF
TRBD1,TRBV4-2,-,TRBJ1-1,TGTGCCAGCAGCCAAAATACAGGGGGCAAGACTGAAGCTTTCTTT,CASSQNTGGKTEAFF
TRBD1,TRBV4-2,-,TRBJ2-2,TGTGCCAGCAGCCACGACCGCGGGACAGGGGACGGGGAGCTGTTTTTT,CASSHDRGTGDGELFF
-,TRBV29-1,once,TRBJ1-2,TGCAGCGTTGACGGGGATTACTATGGCTACACCTTC,CSVDGDYYGYTF
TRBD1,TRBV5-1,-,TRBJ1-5,TGCGCCAGCAGCTTGGAGGGACAGGGGAGTCAGCCCCAGCATTTT,CASSLEGQGSQPQHF
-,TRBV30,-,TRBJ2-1,TGTGCCTGGAGTGGGGTGGCGGTTTCCCTCAATGAGCAGTTCTTC,CAWSGVAVSLNEQFF
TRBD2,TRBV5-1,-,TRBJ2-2,TGCGCCAGCCGGACTAGCGTCGTAGGCGGGGAGCTGTTTTTT,CASRTSVVGGELFF
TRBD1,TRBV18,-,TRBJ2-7,TGTGCCAGCTCCCCAGGGACAGGAGGGGACCACGAGCAGTACTTC,CASSPGTGGDHEQYF
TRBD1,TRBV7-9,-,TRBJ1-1,TGTGCCAGCAGCTTAGAGGACAGGATGAACACTGAAGCTTTCTTT,CASSLEDRMNTEAFF
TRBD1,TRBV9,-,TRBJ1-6,TGTGCCAGCGGCCCCCGGGACAGGGGGGATTCACCCCTCCACTTT,CASGPRDRGDSPLHF
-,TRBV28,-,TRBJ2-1,TGTGCCGGAGGCCTGTACAATGAGCAGTTCTTC,CAGGLYNEQFF
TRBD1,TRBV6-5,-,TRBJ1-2,TGTGCCAGCAGTTACTCCGGACAGGGGAAGGGCTACACCTTC,CASSYSGQGKGYTF
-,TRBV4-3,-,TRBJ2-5,TGCGCCAGCAGCCAAGATCCGCGGGGCGGGGAGACCCAGTACTTC,CASSQDPRGGETQYF
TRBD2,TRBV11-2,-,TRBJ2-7,TGTGCCAGCAGCTTAACCGGACTAGCGGGGGGCTACGAGCAGTACTTC,CASSLTGLAGGYEQYF
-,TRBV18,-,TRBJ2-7,TGTGCCAGCTCACTACTCATGGAACAGGAGAGCGAGCAGTACTTC,CASSLLMEQESEQYF
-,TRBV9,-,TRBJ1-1,TGTGCCAGCAGCGTAGGGGGAGGACCTGAAGCTTTCTTT,CASSVGGGPEAFF
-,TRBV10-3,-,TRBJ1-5,TGTGCCATCAGTGAGGTTGGGCAGGGCAATCAGCCCCAGCATTTT,CAISEVGQGNQPQHF
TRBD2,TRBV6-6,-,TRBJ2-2,TGTGCCAGCAGTCCTAGCGGGAGGATCGACACCGGGGAGCTGTTTTTT,CASSPSGRIDTGELFF
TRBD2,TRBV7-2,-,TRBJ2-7,TGTGCCAGCAGCGTTAGCGGGGCTAGCTCCTACGAGCAGTACTTC,CASSVSGASSYEQYF
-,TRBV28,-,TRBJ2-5,TGTGCCAGCACCCAAGTAGTTCAGGGAGGCCAAGAGACCCAGTACTTC,CASTQVVQGGQETQYF
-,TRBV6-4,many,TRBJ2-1,TGTGCCAGCAGTGACGTGCGGGAACCGAATGAGCAGTTCTTC,CASSDVREPNEQFF
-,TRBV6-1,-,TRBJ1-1,TGTGCCAGCAGTGCTGGAGAAGAATCCACTGAAGCTTTCTTT,CASSAGEESTEAFF
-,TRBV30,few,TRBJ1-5,TGTGCCTGGAGTGTACAGGCGGATCAGCCCCAGCATTTT,CAWSVQADQPQHF